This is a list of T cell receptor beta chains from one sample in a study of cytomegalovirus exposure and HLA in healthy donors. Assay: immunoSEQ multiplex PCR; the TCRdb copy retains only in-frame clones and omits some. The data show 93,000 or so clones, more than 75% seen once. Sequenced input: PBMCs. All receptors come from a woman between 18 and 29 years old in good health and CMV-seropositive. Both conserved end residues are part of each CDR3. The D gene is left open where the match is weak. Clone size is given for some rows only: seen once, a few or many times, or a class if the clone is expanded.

TGTGCCAGCAGAGCGGGAGGTGCATCAGATACGCAGTATTTT | CASRAGGASDTQYF | TRBJ2-3 | NA | TRBV9 | TRBD2
TGTGCCAGCAGTTTATCGCCGGGGCAGGGGGCGCTTCCCTCTTATGGCTACACCTTC | CASSLSPGQGALPSYGYTF | TRBJ1-2 | few | TRBV27 | TRBD1
TGTGCCAGTAGTATCCAGGGACAGTTCAATCAGCCCCAGCATTTT | CASSIQGQFNQPQHF | TRBJ1-5 | NA | TRBV19 | TRBD1
TGTGCCAGCAGCTTAGTGGGGACTAGCAAAGGCAATGAGCAGTTCTTC | CASSLVGTSKGNEQFF | TRBJ2-1 | NA | TRBV7-9 | TRBD2
TGTGCCAGCAGCCAGCGACTAGCGGGGGGGCCGGGAGAGACCCAGTACTTC | CASSQRLAGGPGETQYF | TRBJ2-5 | NA | TRBV9 | TRBD2
TGTGCCAGCAGTGAACTGAAAGCTCGAGTTGGAAACACCATATATTTT | CASSELKARVGNTIYF | TRBJ1-3 | NA | TRBV6-1 | NA
TGTGCCAGCTCACCGCGGGAGACCGGTGAGCAGTTCTTC | CASSPRETGEQFF | TRBJ2-1 | NA | TRBV18 | TRBD2
TGTTCCAGCAGCGGCACAGGGGCTGAAGCTTTCTTT | CSSSGTGAEAFF | TRBJ1-1 | NA | TRBV7-9 | TRBD1
TGTGCCAGCAGCAGGCAGCCGGCGGGGGGCTGGGGCACAGATACGCAGTATTTT | CASSRQPAGGWGTDTQYF | TRBJ2-3 | NA | TRBV13 | TRBD2
TGTGCCAGCAGCTTAGTTGCGGGGGGCATCACAGATACGCAGTATTTT | CASSLVAGGITDTQYF | TRBJ2-3 | once | TRBV7-2 | TRBD2
TGTGCCAGCAGCCCGGCGGGGGGCCCGGGCAATGAGCAGTTCTTC | CASSPAGGPGNEQFF | TRBJ2-1 | NA | TRBV27 | TRBD2
TGCGGGACAGGGGTGGATCAGCCCCAGCATTTT | CGTGVDQPQHF | TRBJ1-5 | once | TRBV20-1 | TRBD1
TGTGCCACCAGCCTGGGCGGGAGCACAGATACGCAGTATTTT | CATSLGGSTDTQYF | TRBJ2-3 | NA | TRBV15 | NA
TGTGCCAGCACGCCCCCGGTGGCGGGTGAGCAGTTCTTC | CASTPPVAGEQFF | TRBJ2-1 | few | TRBV6-5 | NA
TGCGCCAGCAGTGGCGACATCCCTATATCCTACGAGCAGTACTTC | CASSGDIPISYEQYF | TRBJ2-7 | NA | TRBV4-1 | NA
TGTGCCAGCTCACCTCGACGGGACAGGGGAGAAAAACTGTTTTTT | CASSPRRDRGEKLFF | TRBJ1-4 | NA | TRBV18 | TRBD1
TGTGCCAGCAGTTATGGGGGGGCTAACTATGGCTACACCTTC | CASSYGGANYGYTF | TRBJ1-2 | NA | TRBV6-5 | NA
TGCGCCAGCAAGTGGGGGAGGGGGGACAATGAGCAGTTCTTC | CASKWGRGDNEQFF | TRBJ2-1 | NA | TRBV10-1 | NA
TGCGCCAGCAGCTCGCGGGGTAGTGGGGAGACCCAGTACTTC | CASSSRGSGETQYF | TRBJ2-5 | NA | TRBV5-1 | NA
TGTGCCAGCAGCTTACGGGGGAGGTACTCCTACGAGCAGTACTTC | CASSLRGRYSYEQYF | TRBJ2-7 | few | TRBV7-9 | NA
TGTGCTAGTCTGAAAGGGGAGGGCTATGGCTACACCTTC | CASLKGEGYGYTF | TRBJ1-2 | once | TRBV12-5 | NA
TGTGCCAGCAGCTTAGTCGGTGAGCAGTTCTTC | CASSLVGEQFF | TRBJ2-1 | NA | TRBV7-2 | NA
TGTGCCAGCAGTGAAACTGGGCCTTACTATGGCTACACCTTC | CASSETGPYYGYTF | TRBJ1-2 | NA | TRBV6-1 | NA
TGTGCCATCAGAGATCCGGGACAGGGGTCCGGAAACACCATATATTTT | CAIRDPGQGSGNTIYF | TRBJ1-3 | few | TRBV10-3 | TRBD1